This T cell receptor beta chain is from a study of blood T cell repertoires in COVID-19. Study-wide context: Material from acute and convalescent COVID-19 was sourced from the United States, Italy and Spain. Sources were T cells, B-cell-depleted T cells, or PBMCs; the material itself was cDNA or gDNA.

Libraries were prepared by immunoSEQ multiplex PCR; TCRdb keeps only in-frame clonotypes and omits some of them. The top ten hold 10% to 14% of the sample, which has approximately 130,000 clones, around three quarters seen once. In its sample, this clone was seen once. Deletions cut 3 bases from V and 2 bases from J, with 8 bases between. The CDR3 is 14 residues long. Per the germline V gene, CDR1 is SGHAT and CDR2 is FQNNGV. The V gene is TRBV11-2, the J gene TRBJ1-3, with D unclear. This clonotype originated in a human donor in a cohort sampled during active COVID-19. Sequenced sample: peripheral blood. The CDR3 DNA reads TGTGCCAGCAGCTTTTCCCCTCCTGGAAACACCATATATTTT. This sequence encodes CASSFSPPGNTIYF. The full variable domain, its missing parts supplied by reference TRBV11-2 and TRBJ1-3, is EAGVAQSPRYKIIEKRQSVAFWCNPISGHATLYWYQQILGQGPKLLIQFQNNGVVDDSQLPKDRFSAERLKGVDSTLKIQPAKLEDSAVYLCASSFSPPGNTIYFGEGSWLTVV.